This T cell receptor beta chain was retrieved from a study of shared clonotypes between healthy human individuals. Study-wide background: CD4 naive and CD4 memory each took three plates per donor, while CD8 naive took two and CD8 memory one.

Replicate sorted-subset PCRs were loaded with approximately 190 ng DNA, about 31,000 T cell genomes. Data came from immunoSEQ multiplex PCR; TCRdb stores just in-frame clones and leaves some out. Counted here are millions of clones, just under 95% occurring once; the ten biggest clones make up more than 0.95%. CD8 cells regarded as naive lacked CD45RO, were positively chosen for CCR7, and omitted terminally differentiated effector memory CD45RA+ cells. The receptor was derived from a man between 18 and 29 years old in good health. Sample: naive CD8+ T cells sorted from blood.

The CDR3 here is CASSSGLANSLYEQYF. Written as DNA, the CDR3 is TGTGCCAGCAGCTCGGGACTAGCGAACTCTCTCTACGAGCAGTACTTC. This chain connects TRBV5-6 to TRBJ2-7; 10 bases match TRBD2. The CDR3 contains 16 residues. V dropped 3 bases and J dropped 3; count of bases not matched to a gene: 9. Germline values: CDR1 SGHDT, CDR2 YYEEEE.